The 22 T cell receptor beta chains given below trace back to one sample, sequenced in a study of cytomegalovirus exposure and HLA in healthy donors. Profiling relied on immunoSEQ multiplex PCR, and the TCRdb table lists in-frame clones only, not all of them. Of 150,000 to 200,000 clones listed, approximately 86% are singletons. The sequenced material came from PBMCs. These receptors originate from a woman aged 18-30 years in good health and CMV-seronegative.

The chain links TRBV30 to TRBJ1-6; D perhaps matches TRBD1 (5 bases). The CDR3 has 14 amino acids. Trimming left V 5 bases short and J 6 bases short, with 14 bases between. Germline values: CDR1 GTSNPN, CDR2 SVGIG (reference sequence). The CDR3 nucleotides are TGTGCCTGGGATAGGGGCTTGGGTAATTCACCCCTCCACTTT. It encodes CAWDRGLGNSPLHF.

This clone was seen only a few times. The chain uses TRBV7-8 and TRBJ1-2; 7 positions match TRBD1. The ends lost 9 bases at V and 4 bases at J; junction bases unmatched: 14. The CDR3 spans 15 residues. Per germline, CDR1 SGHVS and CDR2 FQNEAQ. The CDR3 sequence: CASSRTGSLLYGYTF. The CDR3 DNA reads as TGTGCCAGTTCCCGGACAGGCTCCCTCCTCTATGGCTACACCTTC.

CDR3 bases: TGTGCCAGCTCAAGGAGGAACACTGAAGCTTTCTTT. It encodes CASSRRNTEAFF. The chain joins TRBV6-5 to TRBJ1-1, with D unclear. Germline CDR1 MNHEY, CDR2 SVGAGI. The V and J ends lost 8 bases and 1 base respectively, with 8 bases between them. The CDR3 contains 12 residues.

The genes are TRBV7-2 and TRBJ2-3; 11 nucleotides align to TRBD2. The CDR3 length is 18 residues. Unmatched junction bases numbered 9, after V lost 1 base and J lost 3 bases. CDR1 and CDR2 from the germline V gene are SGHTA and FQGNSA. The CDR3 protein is CASSLVAGGTGRTDTQYF. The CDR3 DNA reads TGTGCCAGCAGCTTAGTAGCGGGGGGGACAGGACGGACAGATACGCAGTATTTT.

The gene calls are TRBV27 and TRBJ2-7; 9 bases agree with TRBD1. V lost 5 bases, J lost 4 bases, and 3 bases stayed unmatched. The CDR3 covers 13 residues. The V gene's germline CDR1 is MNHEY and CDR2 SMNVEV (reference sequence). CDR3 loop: CASSRDRAYEQYF. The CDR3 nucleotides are TGTGCCAGCAGTCGGGACAGGGCTTACGAGCAGTACTTC.

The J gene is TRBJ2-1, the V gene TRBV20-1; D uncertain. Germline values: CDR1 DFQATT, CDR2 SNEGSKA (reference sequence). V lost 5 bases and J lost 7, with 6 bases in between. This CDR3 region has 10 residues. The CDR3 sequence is CSAVENEQFF. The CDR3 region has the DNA TGCAGTGCTGTGGAGAATGAGCAGTTCTTC.

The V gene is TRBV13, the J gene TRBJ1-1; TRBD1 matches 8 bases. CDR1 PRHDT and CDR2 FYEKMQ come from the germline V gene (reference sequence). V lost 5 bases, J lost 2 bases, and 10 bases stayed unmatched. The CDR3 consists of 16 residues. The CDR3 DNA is TGTGCCAGCAGCGCCCTATCCGGGACAGGCAACACTGAAGCTTTCTTT. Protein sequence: CASSALSGTGNTEAFF.

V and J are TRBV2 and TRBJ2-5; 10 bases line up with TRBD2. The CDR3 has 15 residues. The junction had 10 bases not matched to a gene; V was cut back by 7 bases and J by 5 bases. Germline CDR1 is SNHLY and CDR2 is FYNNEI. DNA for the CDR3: TGTGCCAGCAAGGAGCGGGGGGGTTTTCGTGAGACCCAGTACTTC. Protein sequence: CASKERGGFRETQYF.

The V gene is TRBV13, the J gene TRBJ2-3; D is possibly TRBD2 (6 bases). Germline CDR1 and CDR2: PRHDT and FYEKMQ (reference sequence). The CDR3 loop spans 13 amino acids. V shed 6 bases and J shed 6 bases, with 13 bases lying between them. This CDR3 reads CASSIDRGDTQYF. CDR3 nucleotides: TGTGCCAGCAGTATCGATCGGGGGGATACGCAGTATTTT.

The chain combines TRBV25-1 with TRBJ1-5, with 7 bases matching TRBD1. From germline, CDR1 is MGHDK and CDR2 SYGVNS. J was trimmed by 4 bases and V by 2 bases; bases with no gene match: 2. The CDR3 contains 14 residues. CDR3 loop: CASSERDSNQPQHF. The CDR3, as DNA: TGTGCCAGCAGTGAACGGGACAGTAATCAGCCCCAGCATTTT.

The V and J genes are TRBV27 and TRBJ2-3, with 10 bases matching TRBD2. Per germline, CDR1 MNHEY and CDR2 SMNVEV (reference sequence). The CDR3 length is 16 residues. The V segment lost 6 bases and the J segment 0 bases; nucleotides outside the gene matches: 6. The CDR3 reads CASRLWTSGSTDTQYF. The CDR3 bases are TGTGCCAGCAGGCTGTGGACTAGCGGAAGCACAGATACGCAGTATTTT.

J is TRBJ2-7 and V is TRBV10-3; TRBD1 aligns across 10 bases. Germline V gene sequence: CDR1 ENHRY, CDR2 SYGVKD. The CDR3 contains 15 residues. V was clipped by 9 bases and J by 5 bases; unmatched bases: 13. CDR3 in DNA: TGTGCCATTTCTAGGACAGGGGGAAGGTTCGACGAGCAGTACTTC. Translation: CAISRTGGRFDEQYF.

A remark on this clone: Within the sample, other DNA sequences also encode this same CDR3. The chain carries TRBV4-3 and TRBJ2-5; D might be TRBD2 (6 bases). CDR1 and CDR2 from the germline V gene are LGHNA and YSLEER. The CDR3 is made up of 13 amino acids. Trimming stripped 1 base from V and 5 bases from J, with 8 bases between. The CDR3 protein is CASSQGGGETQYF. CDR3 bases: TGCGCCAGCAGCCAAGGAGGAGGGGAGACCCAGTACTTC.

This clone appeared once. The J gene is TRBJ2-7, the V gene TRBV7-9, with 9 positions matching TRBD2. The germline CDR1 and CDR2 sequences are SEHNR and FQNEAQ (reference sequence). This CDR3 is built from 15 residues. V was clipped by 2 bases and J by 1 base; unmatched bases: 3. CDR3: CASSLRLADSYEQYF. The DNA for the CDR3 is TGTGCCAGCAGCTTAAGACTAGCGGATTCCTACGAGCAGTACTTC.

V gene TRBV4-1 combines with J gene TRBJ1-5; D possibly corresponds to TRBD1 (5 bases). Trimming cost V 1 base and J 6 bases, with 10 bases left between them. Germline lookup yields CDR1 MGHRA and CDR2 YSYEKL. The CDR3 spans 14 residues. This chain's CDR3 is CASSQVVGVQPQHF. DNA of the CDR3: TGCGCCAGCAGCCAAGTGGTAGGGGTTCAGCCCCAGCATTTT.

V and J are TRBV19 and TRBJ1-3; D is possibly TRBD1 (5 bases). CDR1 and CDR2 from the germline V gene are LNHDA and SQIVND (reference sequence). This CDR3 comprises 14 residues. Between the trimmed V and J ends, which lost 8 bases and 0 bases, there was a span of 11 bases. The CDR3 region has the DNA TGTGCCAGTCAGACAGCGATCTCTGGAAACACCATATATTTT. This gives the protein CASQTAISGNTIYF.

Here the CDR3 DNA reads TGCGCCAGCAGCCCCCGGGACTATGGGCCCGAGCAGTACTTC. It is translated as CASSPRDYGPEQYF. V is TRBV4-1 and J is TRBJ2-7; 7 bases are shared with TRBD2. Losses at the gene ends were 4 bases for V and 6 bases for J; bases not matched to a gene: 9. CDR1 is MGHRA, CDR2 YSYEKL, per germline. The CDR3 runs 14 residues.

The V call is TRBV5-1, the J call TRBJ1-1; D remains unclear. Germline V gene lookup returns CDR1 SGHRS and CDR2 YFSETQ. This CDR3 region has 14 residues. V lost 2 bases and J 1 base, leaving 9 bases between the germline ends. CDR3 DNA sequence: TGCGCCAGCAGCTTAAAAAGCCAGAACACTGAAGCTTTCTTT. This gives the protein CASSLKSQNTEAFF.

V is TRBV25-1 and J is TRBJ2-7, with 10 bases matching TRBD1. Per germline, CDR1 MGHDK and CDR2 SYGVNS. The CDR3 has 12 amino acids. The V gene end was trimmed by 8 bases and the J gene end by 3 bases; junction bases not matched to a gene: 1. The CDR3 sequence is CASGTGDYEQYF. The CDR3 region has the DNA TGTGCCAGCGGGACAGGGGACTACGAGCAGTACTTC.

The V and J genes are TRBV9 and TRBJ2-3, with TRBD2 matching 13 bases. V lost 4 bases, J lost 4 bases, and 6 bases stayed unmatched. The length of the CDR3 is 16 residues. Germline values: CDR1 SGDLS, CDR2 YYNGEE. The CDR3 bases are TGTGCCAGCAGCCGGACTAGCGGGAGTATCCCAGATACGCAGTATTTT. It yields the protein CASSRTSGSIPDTQYF.

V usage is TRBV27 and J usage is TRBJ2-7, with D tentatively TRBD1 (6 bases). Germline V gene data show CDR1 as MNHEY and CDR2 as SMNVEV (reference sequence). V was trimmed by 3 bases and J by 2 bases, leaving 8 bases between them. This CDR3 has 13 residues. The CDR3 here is CASSFTGTYEQYF. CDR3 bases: TGTGCCAGCAGTTTCACAGGGACCTACGAGCAGTACTTC.

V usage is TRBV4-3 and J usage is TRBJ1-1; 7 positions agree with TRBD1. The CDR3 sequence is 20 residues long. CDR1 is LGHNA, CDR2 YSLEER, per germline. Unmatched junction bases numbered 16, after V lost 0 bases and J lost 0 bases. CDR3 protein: CASSQDWETGPPLLNTEAFF. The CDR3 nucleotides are TGCGCCAGCAGCCAAGATTGGGAGACAGGGCCCCCACTCTTGAACACTGAAGCTTTCTTT.